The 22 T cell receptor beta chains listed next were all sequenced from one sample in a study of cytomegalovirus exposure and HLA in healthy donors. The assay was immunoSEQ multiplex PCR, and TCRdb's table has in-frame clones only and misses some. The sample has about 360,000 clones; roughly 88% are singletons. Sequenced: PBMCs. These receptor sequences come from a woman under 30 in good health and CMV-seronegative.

The CDR3 spells CASSSGLKGRGNEQFF. CDR3 sequence (DNA): TGTGCCAGCAGCTCAGGGCTTAAGGGGAGGGGGAATGAGCAGTTCTTC. The rearrangement uses TRBV11-2 and TRBJ2-1; tentative D call: TRBD2 (7 bases). The CDR3 is 16 amino acids. The germline CDR1 and CDR2 sequences are SGHAT and FQNNGV. Trimming stripped 4 bases from V and 7 bases from J, with 20 bases between.

The DNA for the CDR3 is TGTGCCAGCAGCCCCGGGGCAGGGGGCGACCAGCCCCAGCATTTT. Amino acid sequence: CASSPGAGGDQPQHF. This chain connects TRBV5-6 to TRBJ1-5; 8 bases line up with TRBD1. The J segment lost 7 bases and the V segment lost 4 bases, leaving 10 bases of the junction unmatched. The CDR3 has 15 amino acids. CDR1 and CDR2 (germline): SGHDT, YYEEEE.

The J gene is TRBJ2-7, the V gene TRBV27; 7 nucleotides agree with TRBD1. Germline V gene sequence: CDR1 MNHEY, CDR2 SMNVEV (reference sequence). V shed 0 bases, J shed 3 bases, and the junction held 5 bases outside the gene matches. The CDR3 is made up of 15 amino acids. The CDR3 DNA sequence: TGTGCCAGCAGTTTATCGGGGGACAGTCTCTACGAGCAGTACTTC. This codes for CASSLSGDSLYEQYF.

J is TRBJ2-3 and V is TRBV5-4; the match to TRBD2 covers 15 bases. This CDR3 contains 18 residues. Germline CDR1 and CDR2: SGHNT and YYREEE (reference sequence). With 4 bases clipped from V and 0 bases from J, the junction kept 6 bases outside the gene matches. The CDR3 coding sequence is TGTGCCAGCAGCCCGGGGACTAGCGGGAGGCTGAGCACAGATACGCAGTATTTT. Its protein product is CASSPGTSGRLSTDTQYF.

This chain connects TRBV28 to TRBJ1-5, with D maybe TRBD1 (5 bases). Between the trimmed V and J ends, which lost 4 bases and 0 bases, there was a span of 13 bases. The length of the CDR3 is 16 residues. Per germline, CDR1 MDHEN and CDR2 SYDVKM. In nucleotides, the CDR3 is TGTGCCAGCAGTTCATCTGACAGATATAGCAATCAGCCCCAGCATTTT. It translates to CASSSSDRYSNQPQHF.

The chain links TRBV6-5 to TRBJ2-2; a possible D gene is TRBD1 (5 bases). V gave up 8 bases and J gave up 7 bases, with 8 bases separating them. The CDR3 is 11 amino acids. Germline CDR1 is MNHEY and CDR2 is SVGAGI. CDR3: CASERGGELFF. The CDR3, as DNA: TGTGCCAGCGAAAGGGGCGGGGAGCTGTTTTTT.

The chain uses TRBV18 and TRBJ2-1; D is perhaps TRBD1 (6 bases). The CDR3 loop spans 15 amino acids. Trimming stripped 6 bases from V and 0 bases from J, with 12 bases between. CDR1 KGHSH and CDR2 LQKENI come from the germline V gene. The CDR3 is CASSGGRSSYNEQFF. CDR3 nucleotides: TGTGCCAGCTCTGGGGGCAGGAGCTCCTACAATGAGCAGTTCTTC.

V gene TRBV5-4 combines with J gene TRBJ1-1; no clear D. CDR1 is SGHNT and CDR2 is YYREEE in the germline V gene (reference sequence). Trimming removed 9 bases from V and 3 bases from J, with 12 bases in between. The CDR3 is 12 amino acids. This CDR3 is CATQGRYTEAFF. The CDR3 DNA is TGTGCCACCCAAGGGAGGTACACTGAAGCTTTCTTT.

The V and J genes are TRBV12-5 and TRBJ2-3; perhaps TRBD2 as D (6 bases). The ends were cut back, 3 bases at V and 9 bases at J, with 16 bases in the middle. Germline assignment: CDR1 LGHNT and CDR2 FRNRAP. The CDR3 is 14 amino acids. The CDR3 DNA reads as TGTGCTAGTGGTTTACTGGACCGGGAGAGGACGCAGTATTTT. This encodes CASGLLDRERTQYF.

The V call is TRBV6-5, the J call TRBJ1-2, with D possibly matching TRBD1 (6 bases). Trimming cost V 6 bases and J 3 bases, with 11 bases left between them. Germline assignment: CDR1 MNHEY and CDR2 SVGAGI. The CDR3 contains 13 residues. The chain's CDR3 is CASRLQGYYGYTF. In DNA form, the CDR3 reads TGTGCCAGCAGGCTACAGGGATACTATGGCTACACCTTC.

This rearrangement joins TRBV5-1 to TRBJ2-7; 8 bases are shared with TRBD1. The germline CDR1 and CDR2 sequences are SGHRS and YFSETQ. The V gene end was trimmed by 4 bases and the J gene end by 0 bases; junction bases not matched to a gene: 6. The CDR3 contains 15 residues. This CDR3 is CASSPRDRLSYEQYF. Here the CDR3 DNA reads TGCGCCAGCAGCCCGCGGGACAGGCTCTCCTACGAGCAGTACTTC.

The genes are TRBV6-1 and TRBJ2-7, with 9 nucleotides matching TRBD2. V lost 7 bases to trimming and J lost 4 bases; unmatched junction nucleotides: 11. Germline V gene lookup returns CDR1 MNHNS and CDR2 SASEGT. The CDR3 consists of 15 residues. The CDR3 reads CASILAAGGLYEQYF. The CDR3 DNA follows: TGTGCCAGCATCCTAGCGGCGGGAGGGTTATACGAGCAGTACTTC.

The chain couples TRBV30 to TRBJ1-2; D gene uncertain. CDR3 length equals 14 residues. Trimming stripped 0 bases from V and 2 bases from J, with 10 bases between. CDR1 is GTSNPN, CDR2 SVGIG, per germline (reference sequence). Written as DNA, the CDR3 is TGTGCCTGGAGTGTACCAGCGGTGAACTATGGCTACACCTTC. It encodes CAWSVPAVNYGYTF.

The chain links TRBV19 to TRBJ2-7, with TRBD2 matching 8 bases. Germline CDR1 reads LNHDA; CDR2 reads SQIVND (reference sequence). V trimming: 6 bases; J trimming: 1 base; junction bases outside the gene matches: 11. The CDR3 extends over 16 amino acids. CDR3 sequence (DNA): TGTGCCAGTAGACTTGTCCGGGGGGGACGTTCCTACGAGCAGTACTTC. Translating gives CASRLVRGGRSYEQYF.

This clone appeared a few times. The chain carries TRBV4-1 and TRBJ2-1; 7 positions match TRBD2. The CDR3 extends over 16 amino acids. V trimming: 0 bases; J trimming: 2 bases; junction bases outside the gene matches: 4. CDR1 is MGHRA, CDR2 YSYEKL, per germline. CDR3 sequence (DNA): TGCGCCAGCAGCCAAGATACCGGGACTACCTACAATGAGCAGTTCTTC. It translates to CASSQDTGTTYNEQFF.

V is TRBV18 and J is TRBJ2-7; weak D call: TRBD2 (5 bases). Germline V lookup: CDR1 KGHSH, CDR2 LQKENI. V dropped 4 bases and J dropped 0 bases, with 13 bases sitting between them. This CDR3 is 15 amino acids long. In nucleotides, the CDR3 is TGTGCCAGCTCACTCCGGGATTCCGTCTCCTACGAGCAGTACTTC. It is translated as CASSLRDSVSYEQYF.

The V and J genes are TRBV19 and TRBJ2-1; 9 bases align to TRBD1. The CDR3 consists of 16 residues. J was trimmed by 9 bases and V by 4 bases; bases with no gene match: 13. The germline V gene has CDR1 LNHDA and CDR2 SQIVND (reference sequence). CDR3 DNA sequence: TGTGCCAGTAGTAGGGGAGGCGGGACAGGGACCAGTGAGCAGTTCTTC. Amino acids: CASSRGGGTGTSEQFF.

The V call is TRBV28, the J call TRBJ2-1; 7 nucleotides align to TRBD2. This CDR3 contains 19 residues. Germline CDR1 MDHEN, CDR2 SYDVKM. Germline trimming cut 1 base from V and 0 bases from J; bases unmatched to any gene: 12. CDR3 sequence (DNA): TGTGCCAGCAGTTTATCCCCCTCGCGGCGCGGGGGCTCCTACAATGAGCAGTTCTTC. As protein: CASSLSPSRRGGSYNEQFF.

CDR3 region: CASSLEGPGLAMSTDTQYF. CDR3 sequence (DNA): TGTGCCAGCAGTTTAGAAGGCCCGGGACTAGCGATGAGCACAGATACGCAGTATTTT. V is TRBV27 and J is TRBJ2-3; TRBD2 aligns across 10 bases. Germline V gene data show CDR1 as MNHEY and CDR2 as SMNVEV (reference sequence). Germline trimming cut 2 bases from V and 0 bases from J; bases unmatched to any gene: 11. The CDR3 spans 19 residues.

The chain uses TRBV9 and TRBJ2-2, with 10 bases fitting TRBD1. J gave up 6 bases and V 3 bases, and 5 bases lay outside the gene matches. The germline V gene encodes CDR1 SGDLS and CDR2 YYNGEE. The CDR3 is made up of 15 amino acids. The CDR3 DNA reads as TGTGCCAGCAGCGCCTGGGACAGGGGAGCCGGGGAGCTGTTTTTT. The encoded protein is CASSAWDRGAGELFF.

CDR3 sequence: CASNPSGDPNYGYTF. In DNA form, the CDR3 reads TGTGCCAGCAACCCCTCGGGGGACCCGAACTATGGCTACACCTTC. The V gene is TRBV12-1, the J gene TRBJ1-2. TRBV12-1 is a pseudogene. CDR3 length: 15 amino acids.

CDR3 sequence: CASSSTLANTEAFF. In nucleotides, the CDR3 is TGTGCCAGCAGCTCGACACTGGCGAACACTGAAGCTTTCTTT. The V and J genes are TRBV2 and TRBJ1-1, with D hard to call. Trimming took 6 bases from V and 1 from J, leaving 12 bases between them. Germline CDR1 is SNHLY and CDR2 is FYNNEI. CDR3 length: 14 residues.